These 11 T cell receptor beta chains share one sample of origin, sequenced in a study of T cells in Graves' hyperthyroidism and ophthalmopathy. TCR beta CDR3 region amplification was performed from RNA transcripts. The HTBI set primed first-round TCR CDR3 RT-PCR. TCRdb called the multiplex PCR reads again in MiXCR, with one record for every CDR3 protein. The sample holds 500,000 to 600,000 distinct CDR3 sequences, about 45% seen once. Sequenced: peripheral blood or thyroid tissue (not recorded which). These receptors were taken from a woman aged 18-30 years with Graves' hyperthyroidism.

This rearrangement joins TRBV10-2 to TRBJ2-2; 8 positions match TRBD2. CDR1 WSHSY and CDR2 SAAADI come from the germline V gene. Trimming removed 8 bases from V and 8 bases from J; junction bases left unmatched: 16. The CDR3 consists of 16 residues. In DNA, the CDR3 is TGCGCCAGCGGGGGTCCAAGCGGGGGCCGGGGAGGGGAGCTGTTTTTT. Translating gives CASGGPSGGRGGELFF.

This chain uses TRBV7-2 with TRBJ1-2, with 9 bases that match TRBD1. CDR3 length: 16 residues. Germline loops: CDR1 SGHTA, CDR2 FQGNSA. V dropped 4 bases and J dropped 7; count of bases not matched to a gene: 13. The CDR3 DNA reads TGTGCCAGCAGCTCTAGGCTGGGACAGGGATACTCTGGCTACACCTTC. Protein product: CASSSRLGQGYSGYTF.

The sample holds many counts of this clonotype. The genes are TRBV15 and TRBJ1-4; a weak D match, TRBD1 (6 bases). This CDR3 is built from 16 residues. Germline V lookup: CDR1 LNHNV, CDR2 YYDKDF (reference sequence). Trimming cost V 5 bases and J 7 bases, with 20 bases left between them. Written as DNA, the CDR3 is TGTGCCACCAGCGGGAGGGACACTCCGAGGAGTGAAAAACTGTTTTTT. Its translation is CATSGRDTPRSEKLFF.

This clonotype was observed many times. The rearrangement joins TRBV29-1 to TRBJ1-3; D remains ambiguous. Germline V gene data show CDR1 as SQVTM and CDR2 as ANQGSEA. Deletions cut 4 bases from V and 4 bases from J, with 8 bases between. The CDR3 is made up of 12 amino acids. The CDR3 bases are TGCAGCGTTGCGTCCTACGGAAACACCATATATTTT. This sequence encodes CSVASYGNTIYF.

This chain joins TRBV20-1 and TRBJ1-5; D is possibly TRBD1 (5 bases). Germline loops: CDR1 DFQATT, CDR2 SNEGSKA (reference sequence). V was cut by 1 base and J by 5 bases, with 27 bases left in between. The CDR3 totals 19 residues. The CDR3 protein is CSARAGRVEETALYQPQHF. CDR3 coding DNA: TGCAGTGCTAGAGCAGGGCGGGTGGAGGAGACCGCTCTTTATCAGCCCCAGCATTTT.

The CDR3 DNA reads as TGTGCCACCCTCCGGGACAGGGCCGGCACTGAAGCTTTCTTT. Its translation is CATLRDRAGTEAFF. V gene TRBV2 combines with J gene TRBJ1-1; TRBD1 agrees at 9 bases. The length of the CDR3 is 14 residues. Germline values: CDR1 SNHLY, CDR2 FYNNEI. V lost 10 bases and J lost 4; bases outside the gene matches: 10.

CDR3: CARDLAGEVEQYF. CDR3 coding DNA: TGTGCTAGAGATCTAGCGGGAGAGGTCGAGCAGTACTTC. The V call is TRBV11-1, the J call TRBJ2-7, with 10 positions matching TRBD2. The CDR3 is 13 amino acids. The germline V gene has CDR1 SGHAT and CDR2 FQDESV (reference sequence). Variable domain in full (rest from reference TRBV11-1 and TRBJ2-7): EAEVAQSPRYKITEKSQAVAFWCDPISGHATLYWYRQILGQGPELLVQFQDESVVDDSQLPKDRFSAERLKGVDSTLKIQPAELGDSAMYLCARDLAGEVEQYFGPGTRLTVT.

A remark on this clonotype: It may be a read error: a sequence one base away is much more abundant. The chain has TRBV2 and TRBJ1-3; D possibly corresponds to TRBD1 (6 bases). Trimming removed 6 bases from V and 9 bases from J, with 15 bases in between. The CDR3 contains 13 residues. The germline CDR1 and CDR2 sequences are SNHLY and FYNNEI. The CDR3 reads CASSPTGSSTIYF. CDR3 nucleotide sequence: TGTGCCAGCAGCCCTACAGGGTCAAGCACCATATATTTT. The full variable domain, completed using reference TRBV2 and TRBJ1-3, is EPEVTQTPSHQVTQMGQEVILRCVPISNHLYFYWYRQILGQKVEFLVSFYNNEISEKSEIFDDQFSVERPDGSNFTLKIRSTKLEDSAMYFCASSPTGSSTIYFGEGSWLTVV.

The CDR3 is CASSPAIAGESGELFF. The CDR3 nucleotides read TGTGCCAGCAGCCCCGCGATAGCGGGAGAGTCCGGGGAGCTGTTTTTT. This chain uses TRBV7-2 with TRBJ2-2, with 9 bases fitting TRBD2. There are 16 residues in the CDR3. V dropped 5 bases and J dropped 6; count of bases not matched to a gene: 10. Germline values: CDR1 SGHTA, CDR2 FQGNSA.

The rearrangement joins TRBV6-4 to TRBJ1-3; 8 nucleotides align to TRBD1. Unmatched junction bases numbered 1, after V lost 0 bases and J lost 3 bases. The germline V gene has CDR1 MRHNA and CDR2 SNTAGT. CDR3 size: 15 residues. The CDR3: CASSDSGTGGNTIYF. In DNA form, the CDR3 reads TGTGCCAGCAGTGACTCCGGGACAGGTGGAAACACCATATATTTT.

At least ten counts were recorded for this clonotype. The J gene is TRBJ1-1, the V gene TRBV7-9, with D tentatively TRBD1 (5 bases). Germline V gene sequence: CDR1 SEHNR, CDR2 FQNEAQ (reference sequence). There are 17 residues in the CDR3. The V end lost 8 bases, the J end lost 1 base, and 23 bases lay between the germline ends. CDR3 amino acids: CASLGVVHQKGNTEAFF. The CDR3 bases are TGTGCCAGCCTGGGGGTGGTTCACCAAAAGGGGAACACTGAAGCTTTCTTT.